This TCR beta chain derives from a study of T cells expressing NK-cell markers. The wider study: Eight donors were sequenced, seven testing HCMV-seropositive and one testing seronegative. Study results and caveats: For about six donors, the dominant NKG2C+ clonotypes made up roughly 1.0-7.0% of their CD8+ T cells.

Points on this clonotype: The antigen is not known.

Germline lookup yields CDR1 SGHNT and CDR2 YENEEA. The CDR3 sequence is 15 residues long. TCRdb derives one entry per CDR3 protein from the 5' RACE reads, leaving out DNA. Recorded for this sample: about 460,000 distinct CDR3 sequences. The sequencing sample was made of blood T cells: a sorted CD56 or NKG2C T cell subset, CD4+ or CD8+ T cells, or bulk PBMC T cells (not recorded which). The clonotype was recovered from a woman aged 45-65 years in good health. The rearrangement links TRBV11-3 to TRBJ2-3; no DNA is available, so the TRBD2 call from TCRdb remains unchecked. CDR3 region: CASSSRRESSDTQYF.